The 32 T cell receptor beta chains below all came from one sample that was sequenced in a study of cytomegalovirus exposure and HLA in healthy donors (dated by TCRdb to the late 2010s). Libraries were prepared through the immunoSEQ multiplex PCR assay. For the multiplex PCR, a mixture combining 60 forward primers for TCR Vbeta segments and 13 reverse primers for TCR Jbeta segments was used. TCRdb took this table from immuneACCESS and kept in-frame rearrangements with V and J called. Such tables lack part of the clones; where checked against another copy, unresolved V genes explain under half of the gap, and the rest is unexplained. This sample comprises 150,000 to 200,000 clones, about two thirds of them detected only once. The biggest ten clones account for 8.5% to 12% of the sample. Sequenced: PBMCs. All receptors derive from a young man in good health and CMV-seropositive.

This chain connects TRBV6-5 to TRBJ2-5; TRBD2 might be the D (6 bases). TRBJ2-7 matches the DNA end more closely, so the J call is doubtful. CDR1 MNHEY and CDR2 SVGAGI come from the germline V gene. This CDR3 comprises 14 residues. The chain's CDR3 is CASSSPGLSYEQYF. Here the CDR3 DNA reads TGTGCCAGCAGTTCCCCGGGACTCTCCTACGAGCAGTACTTC.

This chain uses TRBV6-5 with TRBJ2-7; TRBD1 is a possible D gene (6 bases). Germline assignment: CDR1 MNHEY and CDR2 SVGAGI. This CDR3 is 15 amino acids long. The V gene lost 0 bases and the J gene lost 4 bases, with 13 bases spanning the gap. The DNA of the CDR3 is TGTGCCAGCAGTTACTCTCGGGCCAGGGGATACGAGCAGTACTTC. As protein: CASSYSRARGYEQYF.

This clone was seen more than once but under ten times. The rearrangement links TRBV5-1 to TRBJ2-6; TRBD1 aligns across 8 bases. The V gene's germline CDR1 is SGHRS and CDR2 YFSETQ. CDR3 size: 17 residues. With 2 bases clipped from V and 0 bases from J, the junction kept 4 bases outside the gene matches. In nucleotides, the CDR3 is TGCGCCAGCAGCTTAAACAGGGGGACCTCTGGGGCCAACGTCCTGACTTTC. Translating it yields CASSLNRGTSGANVLTF.

This chain connects TRBV19 to TRBJ1-1; 7 bases match TRBD1. J gave up 5 bases and V 4 bases, and 7 bases lay outside the gene matches. Germline V gives CDR1 LNHDA, CDR2 SQIVND (reference sequence). This CDR3 is built from 14 residues. The CDR3 sequence: CASSTYQGGTEAFF. DNA for the CDR3: TGTGCCAGTAGTACGTATCAGGGGGGTACTGAAGCTTTCTTT.

The rearrangement uses TRBV4-2 and TRBJ1-2, with 11 bases fitting TRBD1. The ends lost 0 bases at V and 8 bases at J; junction bases unmatched: 8. The CDR3 is made up of 16 amino acids. Germline CDR1 and CDR2: LGHNA and YNFKEQ. The CDR3 here is CASSQDFGQGAGGYTF. The DNA for the CDR3 is TGTGCCAGCAGCCAAGATTTTGGACAGGGGGCCGGCGGCTACACCTTC.

The chain links TRBV19 to TRBJ1-2, with 9 nucleotides matching TRBD1. Germline trimming cut 2 bases from V and 8 bases from J; bases unmatched to any gene: 6. From germline, CDR1 is LNHDA and CDR2 SQIVND (reference sequence). There are 14 residues in the CDR3. In nucleotides, the CDR3 is TGTGCCAGTAGTATATCGGGACAGGGCGGCGGCTACACCTTC. As protein: CASSISGQGGGYTF.

This chain connects TRBV29-1 to TRBJ2-1, with TRBD2 matching 9 bases. V shed 1 base and J 1 base; nucleotides not matched to a gene: 14. CDR1 and CDR2 (germline): SQVTM, ANQGSEA. CDR3 length equals 19 residues. This CDR3 reads CSVEVRESGTSISYNEQFF. In DNA form, the CDR3 reads TGCAGCGTTGAAGTCCGAGAGTCGGGGACTAGCATTTCCTACAATGAGCAGTTCTTC.

This chain links TRBV5-1 with TRBJ2-7; D remains ambiguous. CDR3 length equals 14 residues. From germline, CDR1 is SGHRS and CDR2 YFSETQ. V shed 0 bases and J shed 0 bases, with 7 bases lying between them. The CDR3 DNA reads as TGCGCCAGCAGCTTGGAAGCCAACTCCTACGAGCAGTACTTC. It yields the protein CASSLEANSYEQYF.

This clone occurred once. This sequence joins TRBV9 and TRBJ2-7; the match to TRBD2 covers 9 bases. With V trimmed by 5 bases and J by 4 bases, 10 bases remained unmatched. The CDR3 sequence is 15 residues long. Looked up from germline, CDR1 is SGDLS and CDR2 is YYNGEE. DNA of the CDR3: TGTGCCAGCAGTCCCCTTAGCGGGAGAGAATACGAGCAGTACTTC. Translating gives CASSPLSGREYEQYF.

This chain joins TRBV19 and TRBJ1-1; D is possibly TRBD1 (6 bases). This CDR3 spans 14 amino acids. V lost 2 bases and J lost 1, with 8 bases in between. Germline V gene data show CDR1 as LNHDA and CDR2 as SQIVND (reference sequence). The CDR3, as DNA: TGTGCCAGTAGTATAAGGGGGAGGAACACTGAAGCTTTCTTT. It encodes CASSIRGRNTEAFF. The full variable domain, with the rest looked up from reference TRBV19 and TRBJ1-1, is DGGITQSPKYLFRKEGQNVTLSCEQNLNHDAMYWYRQDPGQGLRLIYYSQIVNDFQKGDIAEGYSVSREKKESFPLTVTSAQKNPTAFYLCASSIRGRNTEAFFGQGTRLTVV.

This chain links TRBV5-5 with TRBJ2-7, with 14 bases that match TRBD2. The germline V gene encodes CDR1 SGHKS and CDR2 YYEKEE (reference sequence). V shed 4 bases and J 3 bases; nucleotides not matched to a gene: 3. The CDR3 consists of 15 residues. In DNA form, the CDR3 reads TGTGCCAGCAGCGCGGGACTAGCGGGAGTCTACGAGCAGTACTTC. Residues: CASSAGLAGVYEQYF.

The chain combines TRBV11-2 with TRBJ1-2; D not certain. Trimming cost V 0 bases and J 8 bases, with 7 bases left between them. Germline assignment: CDR1 SGHAT and CDR2 FQNNGV. CDR3 length: 12 residues. The CDR3 protein is CASSLDASGYTF. In DNA, the CDR3 is TGTGCCAGCAGCTTAGATGCTAGCGGCTACACCTTC.

This clone was detected only once. The chain's CDR3 is CASGWTSMRTYNEQFF. In DNA form, the CDR3 reads TGTGCTAGTGGTTGGACATCGATGAGAACTTACAATGAGCAGTTCTTC. The chain carries TRBV12-5 and TRBJ2-1; maybe TRBD1 (5 bases). This CDR3 is built from 16 residues. CDR1 is LGHNT, CDR2 FRNRAP, per germline. Trimming stripped 4 bases from V and 4 bases from J, with 17 bases between.

The chain recombines TRBV29-1 with TRBJ1-2, with 7 bases matching TRBD1. With 6 bases clipped from V and 0 bases from J, the junction kept 4 bases outside the gene matches. CDR1 and CDR2 (germline): SQVTM, ANQGSEA. The CDR3 runs 13 residues. The CDR3 loop is CSVGGQTNYGYTF. The CDR3 DNA reads TGCAGCGTGGGGGGACAGACTAACTATGGCTACACCTTC.

In this sample, this clone turned up a few times. The chain is built from TRBV6-6 and TRBJ1-2; 8 nucleotides line up with TRBD1. Trimming at V came to 2 bases and at J to 7 bases, leaving 9 bases not matched to a gene. Germline V CDR1 and CDR2: MNHNY, SVGAGI (reference sequence). This CDR3 spans 15 amino acids. The CDR3 bases are TGTGCCAGCAGTTACGCGCAGGGGGCGCGGGTTGGCTACACCTTC. The encoded protein is CASSYAQGARVGYTF.

This chain joins TRBV7-3 and TRBJ2-1; D perhaps matches TRBD1 (6 bases). Germline CDR1 is SGHTA and CDR2 is FQGTGA. This CDR3 has 15 residues. V lost 3 bases and J 5 bases, leaving 14 bases between the germline ends. The CDR3 region is CASSFGTNLHNEQFF. CDR3 nucleotides: TGTGCCAGCAGCTTCGGGACAAACCTTCACAATGAGCAGTTCTTC.

The chain has TRBV6-1 and TRBJ1-1; D is perhaps TRBD1 (5 bases). V gave up 6 bases and J gave up 3 bases, with 8 bases separating them. Per germline, CDR1 MNHNS and CDR2 SASEGT. The CDR3 sequence is 12 residues long. CDR3 residues: CASRETDTEAFF. The CDR3 bases are TGTGCCAGCAGGGAGACAGACACTGAAGCTTTCTTT.

Only a few counts were recorded for this clone. This chain links TRBV28 with TRBJ2-7, with 9 bases that match TRBD1. V shed 7 bases and J 4 bases; nucleotides not matched to a gene: 8. Germline CDR1 reads MDHEN; CDR2 reads SYDVKM. The CDR3 is made up of 14 amino acids. In DNA, the CDR3 is TGTGCCAGCATGATGGACAGGGGAGAGTACGAGCAGTACTTC. It yields the protein CASMMDRGEYEQYF.

In its sample, this clone was seen a few times. The J gene is TRBJ2-7, the V gene TRBV19; D might be TRBD1 (6 bases). The CDR3 covers 14 residues. Germline CDR1 and CDR2: LNHDA and SQIVND (reference sequence). V lost 10 bases and J 2 bases, leaving 18 bases between the germline ends. CDR3: CATRHRDITYEQYF. The CDR3 DNA is TGTGCCACTCGACACCGGGACATAACCTACGAGCAGTACTTC.

The chain has TRBV10-1 and TRBJ2-1; the match to TRBD2 covers 11 bases. In germline, CDR1 is WNHNN, CDR2 SYGVQD (reference sequence). This CDR3 spans 15 amino acids. J lost 5 bases, V lost 4 bases, and 4 bases had no gene match. CDR3 sequence reads: CASSASGRLHNEQFF. In DNA, the CDR3 is TGCGCCAGCAGTGCTAGCGGGAGGTTACACAATGAGCAGTTCTTC.

The chain is built from TRBV5-8 and TRBJ1-5, with TRBD1 identical over 12 bases. Germline CDR1 SGHTS, CDR2 YDEGEE. The J segment lost 5 bases and the V segment lost 4 bases, leaving 4 bases of the junction unmatched. The CDR3 spans 15 residues. CDR3 sequence reads: CASSTGQGAYQPQHF. CDR3 nucleotide sequence: TGTGCCAGCAGCACGGGACAGGGGGCTTATCAGCCCCAGCATTTT. Full variable domain (outside the CDR3, taken from reference TRBV5-8 and TRBJ1-5): EAGVTQSPTHLIKTRGQQATLRCSPISGHTSVYWYQQALGLGLQFLLWYDEGEERNRGNFPPRFSGRQFPNYSSELNVNALELEDSALYLCASSTGQGAYQPQHFGDGTRLSIL.

This chain connects TRBV19 to TRBJ1-1; tentative D call: TRBD1 (5 bases). The germline V gene has CDR1 LNHDA and CDR2 SQIVND (reference sequence). The CDR3 runs 12 residues. V lost 6 bases, J lost 6 bases, and 11 bases lay in between. The CDR3 DNA is TGTGCCAGTAGCTGGGGGACTGCTGAAGCTTTCTTT. It specifies CASSWGTAEAFF.

This clone was recorded only once. This sequence joins TRBV19 and TRBJ1-2; no firm D call. Trimming removed 10 bases from V and 0 bases from J, with 18 bases in between. CDR1 is LNHDA, CDR2 SQIVND, per germline (reference sequence). The CDR3 runs to 15 residues. CDR3 amino acids: CAIQPSAGPNYGYTF. The CDR3 nucleotides are TGTGCCATCCAACCCTCCGCAGGTCCTAACTATGGCTACACCTTC.

The chain is built from TRBV9 and TRBJ2-7, with D perhaps matching TRBD2 (5 bases). CDR1 is SGDLS, CDR2 YYNGEE, per germline. Trimming shortened V by 4 bases and J by 4 bases, and 15 bases separated the two germline ends. CDR3 length: 14 residues. CDR3 in amino acids: CASSLTRSGYEQYF. The CDR3 nucleotides read TGTGCCAGCAGCCTAACGAGGTCGGGGTACGAGCAGTACTTC.

The chain is built from TRBV12-2 and TRBJ1-2; the D segment call TRBD1 is taken from the table without a DNA check. TRBV12-2 is described as a pseudogene. The CDR3 consists of 14 residues. The DNA for the CDR3 is TGTGCAAGTCGCTTCAGGGCGGCTAACTATGGCTACACCTTC. It is translated as CASRFRAANYGYTF.

The chain combines TRBV10-3 with TRBJ2-1; D call uncertain. The CDR3 runs 17 residues. Germline values: CDR1 ENHRY, CDR2 SYGVKD. Trimming cost V 2 bases and J 0 bases, with 14 bases left between them. The CDR3 loop is CAISEAPAETSYNEQFF. CDR3 DNA sequence: TGTGCCATCAGTGAGGCCCCGGCGGAAACCTCCTACAATGAGCAGTTCTTC.

The chain is built from TRBV28 and TRBJ1-3; the D gene is possibly TRBD1 (6 bases). The CDR3 runs 15 residues. Trimming removed 6 bases from V and 4 bases from J, with 16 bases in between. Germline CDR1 and CDR2: MDHEN and SYDVKM. This CDR3 is CASSFLDGQGNTIYF. CDR3 in DNA: TGTGCCAGCAGCTTTCTAGATGGACAGGGAAACACCATATATTTT.

The chain joins TRBV7-9 to TRBJ2-5; the match to TRBD1 covers 7 bases. The V segment lost 1 base and the J segment 3 bases; nucleotides outside the gene matches: 11. The CDR3 is 17 residues long. Germline values: CDR1 SEHNR, CDR2 FQNEAQ (reference sequence). CDR3 protein: CASSLEPRWQGEETQYF. The CDR3 DNA is TGTGCCAGCAGCTTAGAACCCAGGTGGCAGGGGGAAGAGACCCAGTACTTC. Full variable domain (remainder filled in from reference TRBV7-9 and TRBJ2-5): DTGVSQNPRHKITKRGQNVTFRCDPISEHNRLYWYRQTLGQGPEFLTYFQNEAQLEKSRLLSDRFSAERPKGSFSTLEIQRTEQGDSAMYLCASSLEPRWQGEETQYFGPGTRLLVL.

This clone appeared once. V and J are TRBV2 and TRBJ1-1; D not certain. The V and J ends lost 4 bases and 8 bases respectively, with 11 bases between them. Germline V gene lookup returns CDR1 SNHLY and CDR2 FYNNEI. This CDR3 comprises 12 residues. The CDR3 is CASSVGRMEAFF. Written as DNA, the CDR3 is TGTGCCAGCAGTGTGGGCAGAATGGAAGCTTTCTTT.

The V and J genes are TRBV18 and TRBJ2-1, with 8 bases matching TRBD1. V shed 6 bases, J shed 3 bases, and the junction held 7 bases outside the gene matches. CDR1 and CDR2 (germline): KGHSH, LQKENI. The CDR3 is 15 residues long. The CDR3 here is CASSLGQGDYNEQFF. CDR3 DNA: TGTGCCAGCTCCCTCGGACAGGGCGACTACAATGAGCAGTTCTTC.

Of note for this clone: One end of the junction does not line up with germline, which may come from a read error. The chain joins TRBV11-3 to TRBJ2-7, with 7 bases lining up with TRBD1. This CDR3 has 12 amino acids. The germline V gene has CDR1 SGHNT and CDR2 YENEEA. CDR3 in DNA: TGTGCCAGCAGCCTACAGGGGTATCATCCTGAATTC. This gives the protein CASSLQGYHPEF.

This chain uses TRBV2 with TRBJ1-2; no firm D call. Germline assignment: CDR1 SNHLY and CDR2 FYNNEI. V gave up 0 bases and J gave up 0 bases, with 8 bases separating them. The CDR3 length is 15 residues. The CDR3 loop reads CASSEALSPNYGYTF. CDR3 coding DNA: TGTGCCAGCAGTGAAGCGCTCAGTCCTAACTATGGCTACACCTTC. Full variable domain (rest looked up from reference TRBV2 and TRBJ1-2): EPEVTQTPSHQVTQMGQEVILRCVPISNHLYFYWYRQILGQKVEFLVSFYNNEISEKSEIFDDQFSVERPDGSNFTLKIRSTKLEDSAMYFCASSEALSPNYGYTFGSGTRLTVV.